These T cell receptor beta chains were read from a single sample in a study of blood T cell repertoires in COVID-19. The protocol was immunoSEQ multiplex PCR, while the TCRdb copy is restricted to in-frame clones and leaves out a portion. Altogether under 250,000 clones are present, roughly 86% being singletons, with the ten largest covering around 2.8%. The sequenced sample was peripheral blood. These receptors all come from a woman aged 60-70 years with acute or convalescent COVID-19. CDR3s include the opening cysteine and the closing phenylalanine or tryptophan. The D gene is left open where the match is weak. Only part of the rows carry a size: once, few, many, or a class if the clone is expanded.

J | size | V | D | DNA | CDR3
TRBJ1-5 | . | TRBV5-6 | TRBD1 | TGTGCCAGCAGCATCCGGACAGGGACGGGGACTCAGCCCCAGCATTTT | CASSIRTGTGTQPQHF
TRBJ2-2 | . | TRBV5-1 | TRBD2 | TGCGCCAGCAGCTTGGAGGGACTAGCAGCCTCCGGGGAGCTGTTTTTT | CASSLEGLAASGELFF
TRBJ2-1 | . | TRBV18 | TRBD1 | TGTGCCAGCTTCGCCTCCGGGACAGTTCACAATGAGCAGTTCTTC | CASFASGTVHNEQFF
TRBJ2-1 | once | TRBV2 | TRBD1 | TGTGCCACCAAAATGGACAGGGGCAACAATGAGCAGTTCTTC | CATKMDRGNNEQFF
TRBJ1-1 | once | TRBV5-6 | . | TGTGCCAGCAGCTTGGCAGGGTCGAGACCTGAAGCTTTCTTT | CASSLAGSRPEAFF
TRBJ2-7 | . | TRBV7-8 | . | TGTGCCAGCAGCCCAAAATACGAGCAGTACTTC | CASSPKYEQYF
TRBJ1-6 | . | TRBV18 | TRBD1 | TGTGCCAGCTCACCACAAGGACAGGGAAATTCACCCCTCCACTTT | CASSPQGQGNSPLHF
TRBJ2-5 | . | TRBV5-4 | TRBD2 | TGTGCCAGCAGCACGGGGACTAGCGGGAGCCAAGAGACCCAGTACTTC | CASSTGTSGSQETQYF
TRBJ2-5 | . | TRBV15 | . | TGTGCCACCAGCCCCCCGATGGAGGACCACAGGGAAGGAGGCACAAGGGAGACCCAGTACTTC | CATSPPMEDHREGGTRETQYF
TRBJ1-6 | . | TRBV4-3 | . | TGCGCCAGCAGCCAAGAGTCATACAGGATCTATAATTCACCCCTCCACTTT | CASSQESYRIYNSPLHF
TRBJ1-3 | . | TRBV18 | TRBD1 | TGTGCCAGCGAGGACGGAACAGGGGGCCGTGGAAACACCATATATTTT | CASEDGTGGRGNTIYF
TRBJ1-1 | . | TRBV30 | . | TGTGCCTGGACAAAAGTCAATGCAGTGAACACTGAAGCTTTCTTT | CAWTKVNAVNTEAFF
TRBJ2-2 | . | TRBV6-5 | . | TGTGCCAGCAGTTACGGAGGGAATACCGGGGAGCTGTTTTTT | CASSYGGNTGELFF
TRBJ1-1 | few | TRBV15 | . | TGTGCCACCAGCAGAGGCGGAGTTTTCAACACTGAAGCTTTCTTT | CATSRGGVFNTEAFF
TRBJ2-7 | . | TRBV10-3 | TRBD1 | TGTGCCATCAGTTCCGGGACAGGGAGGATTTCCTACGAGCAGTACTTC | CAISSGTGRISYEQYF
TRBJ2-7 | once | TRBV23-1 | TRBD2 | TGCGCCAGCAGGAAAAGGACTAGCGGCGCCTACGAGCAGTACTTC | CASRKRTSGAYEQYF
TRBJ2-1 | . | TRBV11-2 | TRBD2 | TGTGCCAGCAGCTTAGACTATAGCGGGACTTCCTACAATGAGCAGTTCTTC | CASSLDYSGTSYNEQFF
TRBJ2-4 | few | TRBV11-3 | TRBD1 | TGTGCCAGCAGCTTAGCAGGGGGCGCAAACATTCAGTACTTC | CASSLAGGANIQYF
TRBJ2-5 | . | TRBV15 | TRBD1 | TGTGCCACCTTAGGCCAGGGGGCGCACGGTGAGACCCAGTACTTC | CATLGQGAHGETQYF
TRBJ1-6 | . | TRBV28 | TRBD1 | TGTGCCAGCAGTAACCGACAGGGCCTTCTAGGGAATTCACCCCTCCACTTT | CASSNRQGLLGNSPLHF
TRBJ1-2 | . | TRBV4-1 | . | TGCGCCAGCAGCCAAGACCCAACAGGCCTCTATGGCTACACCTTC | CASSQDPTGLYGYTF
TRBJ2-5 | once | TRBV23-1 | . | TGCGCCAGCAGTCAGGAAAGGGGGGAGACCCAGTACTTC | CASSQERGETQYF
TRBJ2-3 | . | TRBV5-1 | TRBD2 | TGCGCCAGCAGCTTGGGAGCGGGAGGCGGACCGAGCACAGATACGCAGTATTTT | CASSLGAGGGPSTDTQYF
TRBJ1-5 | . | TRBV5-3 | TRBD1 | TGTGCCAGAAGCTTGCGTCGCAGGGGGATTGGTCAGCCCCAGCATTTT | CARSLRRRGIGQPQHF
TRBJ1-4 | . | TRBV7-9 | . | TGTGCCAGCAGCTTAGATAGGAGCACAGGGAGAAGTAATGAAAAACTGTTTTTT | CASSLDRSTGRSNEKLFF
TRBJ2-2 | . | TRBV19 | TRBD1 | TGTGCCAGCCGACAGGGGCCCTCGAACACCGGGGAGCTGTTTTTT | CASRQGPSNTGELFF
TRBJ1-2 | . | TRBV7-3 | . | TGTGCCAGCAGCCCCGTTGGTCGAGCCTATGGCTACACCTTC | CASSPVGRAYGYTF
TRBJ2-5 | few | TRBV7-2 | . | TGTGCCAGCAGCTCGACGGTGGGCCACATTGGGTCCCAGTACTTC | CASSSTVGHIGSQYF
TRBJ1-6 | . | TRBV6-5 | . | TGTGCCAGCAGTCTCCGACAGCATTCACCCCTCCACTTT | CASSLRQHSPLHF
TRBJ2-2 | . | TRBV19 | . | TGTGCCAGTAGTCCGACAGGGAGGTGGTCGACCGGGGAGCTGTTTTTT | CASSPTGRWSTGELFF
TRBJ2-3 | . | TRBV6-6 | TRBD2 | TGTGCCAGCAGGGGGGGACTAGCGGGAGGAGATACGCAGTATTTT | CASRGGLAGGDTQYF
TRBJ1-2 | . | TRBV9 | . | TGTGCCAGCAGCGTAGGAAACACCAACTATGGCTACACCTTC | CASSVGNTNYGYTF
TRBJ1-2 | . | TRBV10-2 | . | TGCGCCAGCGGGCCGCAGCGGAACTATGGCTACACCTTC | CASGPQRNYGYTF
TRBJ1-4 | . | TRBV28 | . | TGTGCCAGCAGTTACCAGGAAAAACTGTTTTTT | CASSYQEKLFF
TRBJ1-2 | . | TRBV18 | . | TGTGCCAGCTCACCATACTCTCGGGAGGTTTATGGCTACACCTTC | CASSPYSREVYGYTF
TRBJ2-1 | . | TRBV18 | TRBD2 | TGTGCCAGCTCCGTCTCCGGGACTAGCGGGGGTTCAAGCCATGAGCAGTTCTTC | CASSVSGTSGGSSHEQFF
TRBJ2-6 | . | TRBV5-1 | . | TGCGCCAGCAGCTTGGGTCAGGCACCTTCCTCTGGGGCCAACGTCCTGACTTTC | CASSLGQAPSSGANVLTF
TRBJ1-2 | . | TRBV15 | . | TGTGCCACGGGTCACAGGGACTACAATGGCTACACCTTC | CATGHRDYNGYTF
TRBJ1-5 | . | TRBV28 | . | TGTGCCAGCAGTTTATCACCGTATACAGGGAGGGATTTT | CASSLSPYTGRDF
TRBJ1-2 | few | TRBV19 | TRBD1 | TGTGCCAGTAGTCCCCAACCGGGACAGGGGTATGGCTACACCTTC | CASSPQPGQGYGYTF
TRBJ2-5 | . | TRBV27 | TRBD1 | TGTGCCAGCAGATCCGGGACAGGGGGCCGAGAGACCCAGTACTTC | CASRSGTGGRETQYF
TRBJ1-5 | . | TRBV7-2 | TRBD1 | TGTGCCAGCAGCTCAGGACAGGCCCCTCATCAGCCCCAGCATTTT | CASSSGQAPHQPQHF